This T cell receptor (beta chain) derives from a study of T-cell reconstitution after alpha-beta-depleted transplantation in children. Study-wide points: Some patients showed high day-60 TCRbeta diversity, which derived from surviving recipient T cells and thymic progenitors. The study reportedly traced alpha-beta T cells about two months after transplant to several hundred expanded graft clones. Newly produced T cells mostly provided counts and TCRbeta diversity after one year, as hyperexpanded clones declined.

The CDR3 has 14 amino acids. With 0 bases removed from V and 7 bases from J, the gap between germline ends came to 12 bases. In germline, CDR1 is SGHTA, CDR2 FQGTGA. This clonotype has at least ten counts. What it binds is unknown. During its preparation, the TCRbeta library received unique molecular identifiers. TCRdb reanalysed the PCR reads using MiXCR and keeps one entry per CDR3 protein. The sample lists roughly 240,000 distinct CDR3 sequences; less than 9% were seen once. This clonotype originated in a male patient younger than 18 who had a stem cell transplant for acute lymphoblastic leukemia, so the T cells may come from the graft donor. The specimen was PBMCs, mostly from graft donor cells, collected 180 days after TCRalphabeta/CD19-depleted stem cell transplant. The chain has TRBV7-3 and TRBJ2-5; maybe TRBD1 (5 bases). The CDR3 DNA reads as TGTGCCAGCAGCTTAACGTTTGACAGTCCGACCCAGTACTTC. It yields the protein CASSLTFDSPTQYF. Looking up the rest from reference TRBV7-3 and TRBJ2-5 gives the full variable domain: GAGVSQTPSNKVTEKGKYVELRCDPISGHTALYWYRQSLGQGPEFLIYFQGTGAADDSGLPNDRFFAVRPEGSVSTLKIQRTERGDSAVYLCASSLTFDSPTQYFGPGTRLLVL.